Below are 24 T cell receptor beta chains sequenced from a single sample in a study of technical replicates of blood from a handful of donors. Clones were read by immunoSEQ multiplex PCR, and TCRdb kept only the in-frame ones, dropping some. The table records around 16,000 clones, around nine tenths of them present only once. The sample comprised PBMCs. These receptors were collected from a human donor in good health.

The CDR3 sequence: CASSKATGHYEQYF. The CDR3 bases are TGTGCCAGCAGCAAAGCCACAGGGCACTACGAGCAGTACTTC. The chain has TRBV21-1 and TRBJ2-7; the table's D call, TRBD1, was not checked against the DNA. TRBV21-1 is described as a pseudogene. This CDR3 spans 14 amino acids.

This clone has just a few counts. The rearrangement joins TRBV6-1 to TRBJ2-3; D unclear. The germline gives CDR1 MNHNS, CDR2 SASEGT. Trimming removed 0 bases from V and 10 bases from J, with 17 bases in between. This CDR3 spans 15 amino acids. The CDR3 sequence: CASSEADASSEAQYF. CDR3 in DNA: TGTGCCAGCAGTGAAGCTGACGCCTCTTCAGAGGCGCAGTATTTT.

The CDR3 reads CASSFWGNRVLSGNTIYF. CDR3 bases: TGTGCCAGCAGCTTTTGGGGGAACAGGGTCCTCTCTGGAAACACCATATATTTT. The genes are TRBV7-9 and TRBJ1-3; possible D gene TRBD1, 6 bases. In germline, CDR1 is SEHNR, CDR2 FQNEAQ (reference sequence). The CDR3 covers 18 residues. Trimming shortened V by 3 bases and J by 0 bases, and 18 bases separated the two germline ends.

The genes are TRBV30 and TRBJ2-5; 7 bases line up with TRBD1. Germline V CDR1 and CDR2: GTSNPN, SVGIG (reference sequence). The length of the CDR3 is 16 residues. Trimming cost V 0 bases and J 0 bases; bases outside gene matches: 7. CDR3 protein: CAWSVLTGTYQETQYF. The CDR3, as DNA: TGTGCCTGGAGTGTTTTGACAGGGACGTACCAAGAGACCCAGTACTTC.

This rearrangement joins TRBV6-4 to TRBJ2-2, with a possible D match to TRBD2 (5 bases). The CDR3 extends over 14 amino acids. Per the germline V gene, CDR1 is MRHNA and CDR2 is SNTAGT. Trimming left V 5 bases short and J 1 base short, with 8 bases between. The CDR3 loop reads CASSQDWNTGELFF. CDR3 nucleotide sequence: TGTGCCAGCAGTCAGGACTGGAACACCGGGGAGCTGTTTTTT.

The chain employs TRBV7-9 and TRBJ2-3, with a possible D match to TRBD1 (5 bases). The V end was cut by 1 base, the J end by 1 base, with 9 bases between. From germline, CDR1 is SEHNR and CDR2 FQNEAQ (reference sequence). The CDR3 sequence is 15 residues long. The CDR3 sequence is CASSLEGAGTDTQYF. The CDR3 DNA reads TGTGCCAGCAGCTTAGAAGGGGCCGGCACAGATACGCAGTATTTT. Variable domain in full (rest from reference TRBV7-9 and TRBJ2-3): DTGVSQNPRHKITKRGQNVTFRCDPISEHNRLYWYRQTLGQGPEFLTYFQNEAQLEKSRLLSDRFSAERPKGSFSTLEIQRTEQGDSAMYLCASSLEGAGTDTQYFGPGTRLTVL.

The chain uses TRBV5-1 and TRBJ2-4, with D possibly being TRBD1 (6 bases). This CDR3 is 14 amino acids long. Trimming removed 0 bases from V and 9 bases from J, with 13 bases in between. The germline V gene has CDR1 SGHRS and CDR2 YFSETQ. This chain's CDR3 is CASSLGQDESIQYF. The CDR3 DNA is TGCGCCAGCAGCTTGGGACAGGATGAGAGCATTCAGTACTTC.

V gene TRBV10-1 combines with J gene TRBJ2-7, with D unclear. V was trimmed by 4 bases and J by 2 bases, leaving 9 bases between them. CDR1 WNHNN and CDR2 SYGVQD come from the germline V gene (reference sequence). The CDR3 length is 13 residues. CDR3 coding DNA: TGCGCCAGCAGTGCGAGTAGAACCTACGAGCAGTACTTC. Protein: CASSASRTYEQYF.

The chain combines TRBV19 with TRBJ2-2; 7 bases match TRBD2. The CDR3 contains 17 residues. CDR1 is LNHDA, CDR2 SQIVND, per germline (reference sequence). The V segment lost 3 bases and the J segment 6 bases; nucleotides outside the gene matches: 13. The CDR3 DNA reads as TGTGCCAGTAGTATCTCGGCTTTGCGGGGGTTGGCCGGGGAGCTGTTTTTT. Translated, it gives CASSISALRGLAGELFF.

The chain recombines TRBV5-1 with TRBJ2-1; 12 positions agree with TRBD2. V shed 4 bases and J 8 bases; nucleotides not matched to a gene: 7. The CDR3 length is 15 residues. In germline, CDR1 is SGHRS, CDR2 YFSETQ. CDR3 amino acids: CASSRSSGRGHEQFF. The CDR3 bases are TGCGCCAGCAGCCGTTCTAGCGGGAGGGGTCATGAGCAGTTCTTC.

The chain recombines TRBV5-1 with TRBJ1-1; 8 positions match TRBD1. Trimming at V came to 0 bases and at J to 8 bases, leaving 9 bases not matched to a gene. The CDR3 is made up of 15 amino acids. Germline CDR1 reads SGHRS; CDR2 reads YFSETQ. For the CDR3, the DNA is TGCGCCAGCAGCTTGGAAGGGCCAGACAGGGGAGAAGCTTTCTTT. As protein: CASSLEGPDRGEAFF.

V usage is TRBV7-6 and J usage is TRBJ2-5; tentative D call: TRBD1 (5 bases). This CDR3 has 17 amino acids. V was pared by 1 base and J by 5 bases, with 20 bases between. Germline loops: CDR1 SGHVS, CDR2 FNYEAQ. The chain's CDR3 is CASSLGFGVTKGETQYF. The CDR3 coding sequence is TGTGCCAGCAGCTTAGGTTTCGGAGTTACTAAGGGGGAGACCCAGTACTTC.

In its sample, this clone was seen a few times. J is TRBJ2-7 and V is TRBV2; TRBD1 agrees at 7 bases. Germline V lookup: CDR1 SNHLY, CDR2 FYNNEI. Losses at the gene ends were 8 bases for V and 2 bases for J; bases not matched to a gene: 0. CDR3 length equals 11 residues. The CDR3 here is CASQGAYEQYF. Written as DNA, the CDR3 is TGTGCCAGCCAGGGGGCCTACGAGCAGTACTTC. Variable domain in full (rest from reference TRBV2 and TRBJ2-7): EPEVTQTPSHQVTQMGQEVILRCVPISNHLYFYWYRQILGQKVEFLVSFYNNEISEKSEIFDDQFSVERPDGSNFTLKIRSTKLEDSAMYFCASQGAYEQYFGPGTRLTVT.

V is TRBV6-1 and J is TRBJ1-1; TRBD1 is a possible D gene (5 bases). The ends were cut back, 5 bases at V and 3 bases at J, with 13 bases in the middle. Germline CDR1 MNHNS, CDR2 SASEGT. This CDR3 has 14 amino acids. The CDR3 reads CASSRTGGDTEAFF. Written as DNA, the CDR3 is TGTGCCAGCAGTAGAACAGGTGGGGACACTGAAGCTTTCTTT.

This clone has just one count. The chain is built from TRBV7-3 and TRBJ2-2; D call uncertain. Looked up from germline, CDR1 is SGHTA and CDR2 is FQGTGA. The CDR3 length is 14 residues. The V gene lost 2 bases and the J gene lost 6 bases, with 10 bases spanning the gap. In nucleotides, the CDR3 is TGTGCCAGCAGCTTAGGGCTTTTATCCGGGGAGCTGTTTTTT. As protein: CASSLGLLSGELFF.

V gene TRBV6-4 combines with J gene TRBJ1-1; 7 nucleotides match TRBD1. The length of the CDR3 is 13 residues. Germline CDR1 reads MRHNA; CDR2 reads SNTAGT. V lost 6 bases to trimming and J lost 3 bases; unmatched junction nucleotides: 4. CDR3 DNA sequence: TGTGCCAGCAGACTAACAGGGGACACTGAAGCTTTCTTT. This sequence encodes CASRLTGDTEAFF.

The chain is built from TRBV19 and TRBJ2-1; the match to TRBD2 covers 13 bases. J gave up 0 bases and V 10 bases, and 6 bases lay outside the gene matches. Germline values: CDR1 LNHDA, CDR2 SQIVND (reference sequence). The CDR3 runs to 16 residues. CDR3 nucleotides: TGTGCCAATATGGGACTAGCGGGAAGCTCCTACAATGAGCAGTTCTTC. It encodes CANMGLAGSSYNEQFF.

The chain joins TRBV9 to TRBJ2-2; D remains unclear. Germline CDR1 SGDLS, CDR2 YYNGEE. This CDR3 has 12 amino acids. V was trimmed by 7 bases and J by 7 bases, leaving 11 bases between them. The CDR3 bases are TGTGCCAGCGCGGTGGGTAACGGGGAGCTGTTTTTT. Translated, it gives CASAVGNGELFF.

This clone was seen a handful of times. The chain employs TRBV5-1 and TRBJ1-1; 7 bases are shared with TRBD1. Germline-derived CDR1 and CDR2 are SGHRS and YFSETQ. The CDR3 spans 14 residues. V lost 2 bases, J lost 1 base, and 2 bases stayed unmatched. In DNA form, the CDR3 reads TGCGCCAGCAGCTTTTCAGGGGGGAACACTGAAGCTTTCTTT. It translates to CASSFSGGNTEAFF.

This sequence joins TRBV27 and TRBJ2-7; 10 positions agree with TRBD2. The CDR3 extends over 15 amino acids. The J segment lost 0 bases and the V segment lost 5 bases, leaving 4 bases of the junction unmatched. CDR1 is MNHEY, CDR2 SMNVEV, per germline (reference sequence). The CDR3 sequence is CASSQRTSGSYEQYF. CDR3 bases: TGTGCCAGCAGTCAAAGGACTAGCGGCTCCTACGAGCAGTACTTC.

This chain joins TRBV30 and TRBJ2-5, with TRBD2 as a possible D gene (5 bases). V lost 3 bases, J lost 7 bases, and 9 bases lay in between. The CDR3 extends over 11 amino acids. In germline, CDR1 is GTSNPN, CDR2 SVGIG (reference sequence). In DNA, the CDR3 is TGTGCCTGGAGCTCCGGAGGGACCCAGTACTTC. This codes for CAWSSGGTQYF.

The chain couples TRBV9 to TRBJ2-1, with 9 nucleotides matching TRBD2. The CDR3 length is 15 residues. Germline V lookup: CDR1 SGDLS, CDR2 YYNGEE. V shed 3 bases, J shed 3 bases, and the junction held 4 bases outside the gene matches. The CDR3 reads CASSATSGIYNEQFF. The CDR3 DNA sequence: TGTGCCAGCAGCGCGACTAGCGGAATCTACAATGAGCAGTTCTTC.

This chain uses TRBV7-9 with TRBJ1-5; no definite D call. Germline values: CDR1 SEHNR, CDR2 FQNEAQ (reference sequence). V dropped 1 base and J dropped 2 bases, with 12 bases sitting between them. The CDR3 covers 16 residues. The CDR3 sequence: CASSLVGGTGNQPQHF. Here the CDR3 DNA reads TGTGCCAGCAGCTTAGTTGGAGGAACGGGCAATCAGCCCCAGCATTTT.

The V and J genes are TRBV19 and TRBJ2-1; 7 bases line up with TRBD1. CDR3 size: 16 residues. The germline CDR1 and CDR2 sequences are LNHDA and SQIVND (reference sequence). The V segment lost 3 bases and the J segment 9 bases; nucleotides outside the gene matches: 14. The CDR3 here is CASSMGQFLEQGEQFF. DNA for the CDR3: TGTGCCAGTAGTATGGGACAGTTTTTAGAGCAGGGTGAGCAGTTCTTC.